This is a list of T cell receptor beta chains from one sample in a study of blood T cell repertoires in COVID-19. Profiled with immunoSEQ multiplex PCR; TCRdb holds only in-frame clones, not every one. The data show about 57,000 clones, approximately 90% seen once. Sequenced input: peripheral blood. The receptors here all came from a woman older than 75 with COVID-19, enrolled during active disease. CDR3s include the opening cysteine and the closing phenylalanine or tryptophan. Fields, in order: V gene, J gene, clone size, CDR3 length, D gene, CDR3 protein, CDR3 DNA. D genes are given only for firm matches. Only some rows state a clone size, as once, few, many or a class for expanded clones.

V gene: TRBV18; J gene: TRBJ2-4; clone size: once; CDR3 length: 17; D gene: NA; CDR3 protein: CASSPLPESLAKNIQYF; CDR3 DNA: TGTGCCAGCTCACCACTTCCCGAGTCCTTAGCCAAAAACATTCAGTACTTC
V gene: TRBV19; J gene: TRBJ1-2; clone size: NA; CDR3 length: 14; D gene: TRBD1; CDR3 protein: CASRLIDRDDGYTF; CDR3 DNA: TGTGCCAGTAGACTAATAGACAGGGACGATGGCTACACCTTC
V gene: TRBV30; J gene: TRBJ2-5; clone size: once; CDR3 length: 11; D gene: TRBD2; CDR3 protein: CAWSAGGTQYF; CDR3 DNA: TGTGCCTGGAGTGCGGGGGGGACCCAGTACTTC
V gene: TRBV10-3; J gene: TRBJ2-2; clone size: NA; CDR3 length: 17; D gene: NA; CDR3 protein: CAISEPQVGGGDGELFF; CDR3 DNA: TGTGCCATCAGTGAGCCCCAGGTTGGAGGTGGGGACGGGGAGCTGTTTTTT
V gene: TRBV27; J gene: TRBJ1-3; clone size: NA; CDR3 length: 16; D gene: NA; CDR3 protein: CASSLGPANSGNTIYF; CDR3 DNA: TGTGCCAGCAGTTTAGGGCCAGCTAACTCTGGAAACACCATATATTTT
V gene: TRBV6-5; J gene: TRBJ1-6; clone size: NA; CDR3 length: 13; D gene: NA; CDR3 protein: CASLEQNNSPLHF; CDR3 DNA: TGTGCCAGCTTGGAACAGAATAATTCACCCCTCCACTTT
V gene: TRBV24-1; J gene: TRBJ2-3; clone size: many; CDR3 length: 15; D gene: TRBD2; CDR3 protein: CATSQGGRSTDTQYF; CDR3 DNA: TGTGCCACCAGTCAAGGCGGGAGGAGCACAGATACGCAGTATTTT
V gene: TRBV11-2; J gene: TRBJ2-7; clone size: NA; CDR3 length: 14; D gene: TRBD2; CDR3 protein: CASSLVVSGGEQYF; CDR3 DNA: TGTGCCAGCAGCTTAGTCGTTAGCGGGGGAGAGCAGTACTTC
V gene: TRBV18; J gene: TRBJ2-3; clone size: NA; CDR3 length: 15; D gene: TRBD1; CDR3 protein: CASSPRQGPADTQYF; CDR3 DNA: TGTGCCAGCTCACCGCGACAGGGGCCCGCAGATACGCAGTATTTT
V gene: TRBV27; J gene: TRBJ2-3; clone size: NA; CDR3 length: 13; D gene: NA; CDR3 protein: CASSPEYAAAQYF; CDR3 DNA: TGTGCCAGCAGCCCCGAGTATGCAGCGGCGCAGTATTTT
V gene: TRBV19; J gene: TRBJ2-7; clone size: NA; CDR3 length: 15; D gene: TRBD1; CDR3 protein: CASSPWDRGSYEQYF; CDR3 DNA: TGTGCCAGTAGTCCTTGGGACAGGGGCTCCTACGAGCAGTACTTC
V gene: TRBV4-2; J gene: TRBJ1-2; clone size: NA; CDR3 length: 14; D gene: NA; CDR3 protein: CASSPTGGRDGYTF; CDR3 DNA: TGTGCCAGCAGCCCAACGGGGGGCCGGGATGGCTACACCTTC
V gene: TRBV5-1; J gene: TRBJ2-3; clone size: NA; CDR3 length: 13; D gene: NA; CDR3 protein: CASSLGPGEVQYF; CDR3 DNA: TGCGCCAGCAGCCTTGGGCCGGGGGAGGTGCAGTATTTT
V gene: TRBV27; J gene: TRBJ1-1; clone size: NA; CDR3 length: 13; D gene: NA; CDR3 protein: CASSLWQNTEAFF; CDR3 DNA: TGTGCCAGCAGTTTATGGCAGAACACTGAAGCTTTCTTT
V gene: TRBV2; J gene: TRBJ1-1; clone size: NA; CDR3 length: 15; D gene: TRBD1; CDR3 protein: CASKREQGQNTEAFF; CDR3 DNA: TGTGCCAGCAAAAGGGAACAGGGGCAGAACACTGAAGCTTTCTTT
V gene: TRBV3-1/TRBV3-2; J gene: TRBJ2-5; clone size: NA; CDR3 length: 17; D gene: TRBD2; CDR3 protein: CASSPRVGGGIVETQYF; CDR3 DNA: TGTGCCAGCAGCCCTCGGGTGGGCGGGGGGATTGTAGAGACCCAGTACTTC
V gene: TRBV7-2; J gene: TRBJ1-1; clone size: NA; CDR3 length: 13; D gene: NA; CDR3 protein: CASSLAWVAEAFF; CDR3 DNA: TGTGCCAGCAGCTTAGCGTGGGTAGCCGAAGCTTTCTTT
V gene: TRBV29-1; J gene: TRBJ1-1; clone size: NA; CDR3 length: 12; D gene: TRBD1; CDR3 protein: CSARQGVTEAFF; CDR3 DNA: TGCAGCGCCCGACAGGGGGTGACTGAAGCTTTCTTT
V gene: TRBV4-2; J gene: TRBJ1-1; clone size: NA; CDR3 length: 16; D gene: TRBD1; CDR3 protein: CASSRTVDRGGTEAFF; CDR3 DNA: TGTGCCAGCAGCCGGACCGTTGACAGGGGGGGGACTGAAGCTTTCTTT
V gene: TRBV24-1; J gene: TRBJ2-2; clone size: NA; CDR3 length: 12; D gene: NA; CDR3 protein: CATATRTGELFF; CDR3 DNA: TGTGCCACAGCCACTCGAACCGGGGAGCTGTTTTTT
V gene: TRBV7-3; J gene: TRBJ1-1; clone size: NA; CDR3 length: 14; D gene: NA; CDR3 protein: CASSSQGMNTEAFF; CDR3 DNA: TGTGCCAGCAGCTCGCAGGGCATGAACACTGAAGCTTTCTTT
V gene: TRBV19; J gene: TRBJ1-5; clone size: few; CDR3 length: 13; D gene: NA; CDR3 protein: CASTDKVNQPQHF; CDR3 DNA: TGTGCCAGTACCGACAAAGTCAATCAGCCCCAGCATTTT
V gene: TRBV5-1; J gene: TRBJ2-7; clone size: NA; CDR3 length: 17; D gene: TRBD2; CDR3 protein: CASSPLALGLAGGEQYF; CDR3 DNA: TGCGCCAGCAGCCCGTTAGCTTTGGGACTAGCGGGGGGGGAGCAGTACTTC
V gene: TRBV12-5; J gene: TRBJ1-5; clone size: NA; CDR3 length: 15; D gene: TRBD1; CDR3 protein: CASGVDRAWNQPQHF; CDR3 DNA: TGTGCTAGTGGGGTGGACAGGGCGTGGAATCAGCCCCAGCATTTT
V gene: TRBV7-2; J gene: TRBJ2-1; clone size: once; CDR3 length: 14; D gene: NA; CDR3 protein: CASSTHTGRNEQFF; CDR3 DNA: TGTGCCAGCAGCACGCATACAGGGCGGAATGAGCAGTTCTTC
V gene: TRBV19; J gene: TRBJ2-7; clone size: NA; CDR3 length: 14; D gene: TRBD1; CDR3 protein: CASSTQGASYEQYF; CDR3 DNA: TGTGCCAGTAGTACCCAGGGGGCGTCCTACGAGCAGTACTTC
V gene: TRBV6-6; J gene: TRBJ1-1; clone size: few; CDR3 length: 12; D gene: TRBD1; CDR3 protein: CASSAEGARAFF; CDR3 DNA: TGTGCCAGCAGTGCCGAGGGGGCTCGAGCTTTCTTT
V gene: TRBV19; J gene: TRBJ2-5; clone size: NA; CDR3 length: 13; D gene: NA; CDR3 protein: CASRNSNQETQYF; CDR3 DNA: TGTGCCAGTAGGAACAGTAACCAAGAGACCCAGTACTTC
V gene: TRBV5-1; J gene: TRBJ1-5; clone size: NA; CDR3 length: 15; D gene: NA; CDR3 protein: CASSLEGASNQPQHF; CDR3 DNA: TGCGCCAGCAGCTTAGAAGGGGCGAGCAATCAGCCCCAGCATTTT
V gene: TRBV5-1; J gene: TRBJ2-3; clone size: NA; CDR3 length: 15; D gene: NA; CDR3 protein: CASSPDGTSTDTQYF; CDR3 DNA: TGCGCCAGCAGCCCCGACGGGACAAGCACAGATACGCAGTATTTT
V gene: TRBV5-4; J gene: TRBJ2-3; clone size: NA; CDR3 length: 16; D gene: NA; CDR3 protein: CASSFGTGDLLDTQYF; CDR3 DNA: TGTGCCAGCAGCTTTGGAACAGGGGACTTGCTAGATACGCAGTATTTT
V gene: TRBV19; J gene: TRBJ2-3; clone size: NA; CDR3 length: 17; D gene: TRBD2; CDR3 protein: CASSIGGLADTQDTQYF; CDR3 DNA: TGTGCCAGTAGTATAGGGGGACTAGCGGATACTCAGGATACGCAGTATTTT
V gene: TRBV5-1; J gene: TRBJ2-7; clone size: NA; CDR3 length: 14; D gene: NA; CDR3 protein: CASSLLEGAYEQYF; CDR3 DNA: TGCGCCAGCAGCTTGCTAGAGGGCGCCTACGAGCAGTACTTC
V gene: TRBV27; J gene: TRBJ1-1; clone size: NA; CDR3 length: 15; D gene: TRBD1; CDR3 protein: CASSLFGTGGREAFF; CDR3 DNA: TGTGCCAGCAGTTTATTCGGGACAGGGGGCCGCGAAGCTTTCTTT
V gene: TRBV2; J gene: TRBJ2-2; clone size: NA; CDR3 length: 15; D gene: NA; CDR3 protein: CASRRPDPRTGELFF; CDR3 DNA: TGTGCCAGCCGGAGACCCGATCCGAGAACCGGGGAGCTGTTTTTT
V gene: TRBV10-3; J gene: TRBJ2-6; clone size: NA; CDR3 length: 18; D gene: TRBD1; CDR3 protein: CAISDPGQGNRRANVLTF; CDR3 DNA: TGTGCCATCAGTGATCCGGGACAGGGAAATCGGAGGGCCAACGTCCTGACTTTC
V gene: TRBV7-9; J gene: TRBJ1-1; clone size: NA; CDR3 length: 14; D gene: NA; CDR3 protein: CASSLGQGDTEAFF; CDR3 DNA: TGTGCCAGCAGCTTAGGGCAGGGCGACACTGAAGCTTTCTTT
V gene: TRBV2; J gene: TRBJ2-7; clone size: NA; CDR3 length: 14; D gene: NA; CDR3 protein: CASSVGQGSHEQYF; CDR3 DNA: TGTGCCAGCAGTGTCGGGCAGGGTTCTCACGAGCAGTACTTC
V gene: TRBV27; J gene: TRBJ2-2; clone size: NA; CDR3 length: 14; D gene: NA; CDR3 protein: CASSLVQNTGELFF; CDR3 DNA: TGTGCCAGCAGTTTAGTTCAGAACACCGGGGAGCTGTTTTTT
V gene: TRBV6-5; J gene: TRBJ1-3; clone size: NA; CDR3 length: 15; D gene: NA; CDR3 protein: CASRSRVNSGNTIYF; CDR3 DNA: TGTGCCAGCAGATCTCGAGTAAACTCTGGAAACACCATATATTTT
V gene: TRBV15; J gene: TRBJ2-2; clone size: NA; CDR3 length: 15; D gene: TRBD2; CDR3 protein: CATSTRETSGRELFF; CDR3 DNA: TGTGCCACCAGCACCAGAGAGACTAGCGGGCGGGAGCTGTTTTTT
V gene: TRBV2; J gene: TRBJ1-3; clone size: NA; CDR3 length: 12; D gene: NA; CDR3 protein: CASTPVGNTIYF; CDR3 DNA: TGTGCCAGCACCCCCGTCGGAAACACCATATATTTT
V gene: TRBV2; J gene: TRBJ2-7; clone size: medium-sized; CDR3 length: 15; D gene: TRBD2; CDR3 protein: CASTQRGGSGYEQYF; CDR3 DNA: TGTGCCAGCACTCAACGGGGGGGTAGCGGGTACGAGCAGTACTTC
V gene: TRBV4-1; J gene: TRBJ2-5; clone size: NA; CDR3 length: 16; D gene: TRBD2; CDR3 protein: CASSQDMGGGGKTQYF; CDR3 DNA: TGCGCCAGCAGCCAAGATATGGGCGGGGGGGGGAAGACCCAGTACTTC
V gene: TRBV4-1; J gene: TRBJ2-1; clone size: NA; CDR3 length: 16; D gene: NA; CDR3 protein: CASSRTGSNSYNEQFF; CDR3 DNA: TGCGCCAGCAGCCGAACCGGGTCTAATTCCTACAATGAGCAGTTCTTC
V gene: TRBV19; J gene: TRBJ1-5; clone size: NA; CDR3 length: 15; D gene: NA; CDR3 protein: CASSLGLLSNQPQHF; CDR3 DNA: TGTGCCAGTAGTTTGGGACTCTTGAGCAATCAGCCCCAGCATTTT
V gene: TRBV5-1; J gene: TRBJ2-3; clone size: NA; CDR3 length: 17; D gene: TRBD1; CDR3 protein: CASSLRDRLTLTDTQYF; CDR3 DNA: TGCGCCAGCAGCTTGAGGGACAGGCTTACCCTCACAGATACGCAGTATTTT
V gene: TRBV27; J gene: TRBJ1-2; clone size: once; CDR3 length: 16; D gene: NA; CDR3 protein: CASSLSANTDVYGYTF; CDR3 DNA: TGTGCCAGCAGTTTATCGGCAAATACAGACGTCTATGGCTACACCTTC
V gene: TRBV27; J gene: TRBJ2-4; clone size: NA; CDR3 length: 15; D gene: NA; CDR3 protein: CASSLSTSYKNIQYF; CDR3 DNA: TGTGCCAGCAGTTTATCTACGAGTTACAAAAACATTCAGTACTTC
V gene: TRBV5-1; J gene: TRBJ1-1; clone size: NA; CDR3 length: 13; D gene: TRBD1; CDR3 protein: CASSGGQGARAFF; CDR3 DNA: TGCGCCAGCAGCGGAGGACAGGGGGCTCGAGCTTTCTTT
V gene: TRBV6-6; J gene: TRBJ2-3; clone size: NA; CDR3 length: 14; D gene: NA; CDR3 protein: CASSYSWGPDTQYF; CDR3 DNA: TGTGCCAGCAGTTACAGCTGGGGCCCAGATACGCAGTATTTT
V gene: TRBV7-9; J gene: TRBJ2-1; clone size: NA; CDR3 length: 16; D gene: NA; CDR3 protein: CASSLWGVQEYNEQFF; CDR3 DNA: TGTGCCAGCAGCTTATGGGGGGTTCAAGAATACAATGAGCAGTTCTTC
V gene: TRBV7-9; J gene: TRBJ2-1; clone size: NA; CDR3 length: 14; D gene: NA; CDR3 protein: CASSFPQTYNEQFF; CDR3 DNA: TGTGCCAGCAGCTTCCCACAGACCTACAATGAGCAGTTCTTC
V gene: TRBV27; J gene: TRBJ2-5; clone size: NA; CDR3 length: 21; D gene: TRBD2; CDR3 protein: CASSLAGLAGAAIICKETQYF; CDR3 DNA: TGTGCCAGCAGTTTAGCGGGACTAGCGGGGGCCGCAATAATTTGCAAAGAGACCCAGTACTTC